The clone carrying this TCR beta chain was observed once. What it binds is unknown. These data come from a study of cytomegalovirus exposure and HLA in healthy donors. Findings of the study overall: Within an earlier analysis, most TCR beta V segments proved productive either about 87% or about 30% of the time. It was fewer than 200 TCR beta chains that were listed as cytomegalovirus-associated. Most TCR sequences showed up rarely, but some public TCRs showed up in many donors. Later on, a genetic analysis was performed. It linked a missense variant in DCLRE1C with V- and J-gene trimming of TCR beta.

With 60 Vbeta and 13 Jbeta primers, the PCR was carried out. Sequenced by immunoSEQ multiplex PCR; TCRdb stores in-frame clones only, minus some. The sample gives fewer than 130,000 clones, around 62% of which show up once; 3.8% is in the top ten. The CDR3 covers 14 residues. From germline, CDR1 is SGHRS and CDR2 YFSETQ. V gave up 0 bases and J gave up 6 bases, with 12 bases separating them. The gene calls are TRBV5-1 and TRBJ2-5; tentatively, D is TRBD2 (5 bases). Sequencing was performed on PBMCs. The TCR originated in a man aged 25 to 40 in good health and CMV-seropositive. CDR3 coding DNA: TGCGCCAGCAGCTTGGCGGCGGGTTCCCAGACCCAGTACTTC. As protein: CASSLAAGSQTQYF.